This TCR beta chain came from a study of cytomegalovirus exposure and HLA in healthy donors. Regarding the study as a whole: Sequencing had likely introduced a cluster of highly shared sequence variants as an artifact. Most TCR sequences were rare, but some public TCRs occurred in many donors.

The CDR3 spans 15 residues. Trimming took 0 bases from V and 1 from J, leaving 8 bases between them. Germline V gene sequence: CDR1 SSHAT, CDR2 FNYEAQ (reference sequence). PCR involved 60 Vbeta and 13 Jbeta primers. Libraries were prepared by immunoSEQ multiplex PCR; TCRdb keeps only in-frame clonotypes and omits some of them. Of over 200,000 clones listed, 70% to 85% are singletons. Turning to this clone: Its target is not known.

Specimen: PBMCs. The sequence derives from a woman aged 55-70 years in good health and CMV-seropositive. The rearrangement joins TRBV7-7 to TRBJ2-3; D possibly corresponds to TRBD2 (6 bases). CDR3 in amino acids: CASSLASSGTDTQYF. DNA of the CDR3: TGTGCCAGCAGCTTAGCGTCTAGCGGCACAGATACGCAGTATTTT. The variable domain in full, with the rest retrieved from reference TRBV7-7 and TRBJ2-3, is GAGVSQSPRYKVTKRGQDVTLRCDPISSHATLYWYQQALGQGPEFLTYFNYEAQPDKSGLPSDRFSAERPEGSISTLTIQRTEQRDSAMYRCASSLASSGTDTQYFGPGTRLTVL.